The 24 T cell receptor beta chains listed next were all sequenced from one sample in a study of cytomegalovirus exposure and HLA in healthy donors (dated by TCRdb to about 2017). The library was produced with the immunoSEQ multiplex PCR assay. The multiplex PCR relied on a mix of 60 forward primers for TCR Vbeta segments and 13 reverse primers for TCR Jbeta segments. Here the immuneACCESS table is served through TCRdb, limited to in-frame sequences with V and J called. Missing clones are a known gap in these copies; in checked studies unresolved V genes cover under half, and the rest lacks a known reason. A total of some 150,000 clones appear in this sample, around 81% of them only once. The ten largest make up just over 2% of the sample. The sequenced sample consisted of PBMCs. The receptors were gathered from a woman aged 25 to 45 in good health and CMV-seropositive.

V gene TRBV15 combines with J gene TRBJ2-2; 11 nucleotides line up with TRBD2. Germline V CDR1 and CDR2: LNHNV, YYDKDF (reference sequence). The CDR3 is 17 amino acids. Losses at the gene ends were 7 bases for V and 7 bases for J; bases not matched to a gene: 14. The CDR3 nucleotides are TGTGCCACCACCAGTTCACCACTAGCGGGGGTGGGCGGGGAGCTGTTTTTT. This encodes CATTSSPLAGVGGELFF.

For the CDR3, the DNA is TGTGCCAGCACCCGACAGGGGAGCACCGGGGAGCTGTTTTTT. Translation: CASTRQGSTGELFF. The chain uses TRBV7-8 and TRBJ2-2; TRBD1 matches at 8 bases. CDR1 is SGHVS, CDR2 FQNEAQ, per germline. The CDR3 has 14 amino acids. J gave up 4 bases and V 7 bases, and 5 bases lay outside the gene matches.

The CDR3 region has the DNA TGTGCCAGCAGTGGGGGACAGGGATTGGCGGATCAGCCCCAGCATTTT. Encoded protein: CASSGGQGLADQPQHF. The genes are TRBV2 and TRBJ1-5, with TRBD1 matching 9 bases. From germline, CDR1 is SNHLY and CDR2 FYNNEI. Trimming removed 4 bases from V and 5 bases from J; junction bases left unmatched: 9. The CDR3 has 16 amino acids.

This clone was found a few times. The chain employs TRBV18 and TRBJ2-3, with 9 nucleotides matching TRBD2. CDR1 and CDR2 (germline): KGHSH, LQKENI. Losses at the gene ends were 5 bases for V and 1 base for J; bases not matched to a gene: 7. This CDR3 is 16 amino acids long. The CDR3 DNA sequence: TGTGCCAGCTCATCAAAAGCGGGAGGTGGCACAGATACGCAGTATTTT. The encoded protein is CASSSKAGGGTDTQYF. Drawing the rest from reference TRBV18 and TRBJ2-3, the complete variable domain is NAGVMQNPRHLVRRRGQEARLRCSPMKGHSHVYWYRQLPEEGLKFMVYLQKENIIDESGMPKERFSAEFPKEGPSILRIQQVVRGDSAAYFCASSSKAGGGTDTQYFGPGTRLTVL.

The chain has TRBV7-9 and TRBJ1-4; no reliable D call. The CDR3 has 16 amino acids. The V end lost 5 bases, the J end lost 3 bases, and 16 bases lay between the germline ends. CDR1 SEHNR and CDR2 FQNEAQ come from the germline V gene (reference sequence). DNA for the CDR3: TGTGCCAGCAGCCCTACGCGAACAGCCTCTAATGAAAAACTGTTTTTT. This gives the protein CASSPTRTASNEKLFF.

V is TRBV30 and J is TRBJ1-5, with D possibly matching TRBD1 (5 bases). Germline V gene data show CDR1 as GTSNPN and CDR2 as SVGIG (reference sequence). CDR3 length: 15 residues. V lost 1 base to trimming and J lost 2 bases, with 12 bases between them. The DNA for the CDR3 is TGTGCCTGGAGTGGGCAGGGAATCGGCAATCAGCCCCAGCATTTT. Translating gives CAWSGQGIGNQPQHF.

The J gene is TRBJ1-1, the V gene TRBV2; no definite D call. Germline V gene sequence: CDR1 SNHLY, CDR2 FYNNEI. With 4 bases removed from V and 6 bases from J, the gap between germline ends came to 12 bases. The CDR3 runs to 13 residues. Written as DNA, the CDR3 is TGTGCCAGCAGTGCTACAGAGTACGCTGAAGCTTTCTTT. This translates into CASSATEYAEAFF.

The chain joins TRBV6-1 to TRBJ1-4, with 11 bases lining up with TRBD1. The CDR3 extends over 12 amino acids. Germline CDR1 is MNHNS and CDR2 is SASEGT. The junction had 6 bases not matched to a gene; V was cut back by 10 bases and J by 11 bases. The chain's CDR3 is CATGQGAWKLFF. The CDR3 coding sequence is TGTGCCACCGGACAGGGGGCGTGGAAACTGTTTTTT.

The chain joins TRBV29-1 to TRBJ2-1; TRBD1 aligns across 8 bases. The CDR3 spans 15 residues. V was clipped by 7 bases and J by 0 bases; unmatched bases: 8. The germline V gene encodes CDR1 SQVTM and CDR2 ANQGSEA. This CDR3 reads CSARDRPSSYNEQFF. CDR3 coding DNA: TGCAGCGCCCGGGACAGGCCTAGCTCCTACAATGAGCAGTTCTTC.

The chain joins TRBV5-1 to TRBJ2-3; TRBD2 might be the D (5 bases). V was clipped by 4 bases and J by 2 bases, with 17 bases between them. The CDR3 spans 16 residues. Germline V gene data show CDR1 as SGHRS and CDR2 as YFSETQ. This CDR3 reads CASSLFPAASTDTQYF. CDR3 DNA: TGCGCCAGCAGCCTATTCCCAGCGGCCTCCACAGATACGCAGTATTTT.

This rearrangement joins TRBV7-2 to TRBJ1-1; 9 nucleotides align to TRBD1. J lost 4 bases, V lost 3 bases, and 9 bases had no gene match. Germline CDR1 SGHTA, CDR2 FQGNSA. The CDR3 is 16 residues long. CDR3 DNA sequence: TGTGCCAGCAGCTTCTACCCGGAGGACAGGGGCACTGAAGCTTTCTTT. This codes for CASSFYPEDRGTEAFF.

The chain carries TRBV6-6 and TRBJ1-2; 7 nucleotides align to TRBD1. The V and J ends lost 4 bases and 3 bases, in that order; junction bases with no gene match: 5. CDR1 is MNHNY and CDR2 is SVGAGI in the germline V gene (reference sequence). The CDR3 is made up of 14 amino acids. The DNA for the CDR3 is TGTGCCAGCAGTTCTGAGGGGGCCTACTATGGCTACACCTTC. Its protein product is CASSSEGAYYGYTF.

This clone came up once. This chain links TRBV6-5 with TRBJ1-1, with 9 bases identical to TRBD1. V shed 2 bases, J shed 1 base, and the junction held 2 bases outside the gene matches. Germline V CDR1 and CDR2: MNHEY, SVGAGI. The CDR3 runs to 15 residues. DNA of the CDR3: TGTGCCAGCAGTTACCCGGGACAGGGGAACACTGAAGCTTTCTTT. Amino acid sequence: CASSYPGQGNTEAFF.

V and J are TRBV6-6 and TRBJ1-2, with D unresolved. The V end lost 2 bases, the J end lost 8 bases, and 12 bases lay between the germline ends. CDR1 and CDR2 from the germline V gene are MNHNY and SVGAGI (reference sequence). CDR3 length: 13 residues. The CDR3 region is CASSYPTIGGYTF. CDR3 nucleotide sequence: TGTGCCAGCAGTTACCCGACCATCGGGGGCTACACCTTC.

The V call is TRBV9, the J call TRBJ2-5, with TRBD2 matching 7 bases. With 3 bases clipped from V and 2 bases from J, the junction kept 4 bases outside the gene matches. The length of the CDR3 is 14 residues. Germline assignment: CDR1 SGDLS and CDR2 YYNGEE. The CDR3 protein is CASSGLGLQETQYF. In nucleotides, the CDR3 is TGTGCCAGCAGCGGACTGGGACTACAAGAGACCCAGTACTTC.

The rearrangement joins TRBV4-3 to TRBJ2-5, with D possibly TRBD2 on 7 matching bases. The DNA end lines up better with TRBJ2-7; the J call may be wrong. The germline gives CDR1 LGHNA, CDR2 YSLEER. This CDR3 spans 15 amino acids. The CDR3 nucleotides are TGCGCCAGCAGCCAACAACAGGGAGGGAGGGACGAGCAGTACTTC. It translates to CASSQQQGGRDEQYF.

This chain links TRBV10-2 with TRBJ2-1, with TRBD2 as a possible D gene (6 bases). Germline assignment: CDR1 WSHSY and CDR2 SAAADI. There are 14 residues in the CDR3. Trimming shortened V by 8 bases and J by 0 bases, and 11 bases separated the two germline ends. The chain's CDR3 is CASRKGLSYNEQFF. DNA of the CDR3: TGCGCCAGCCGGAAGGGACTCTCCTACAATGAGCAGTTCTTC.

The rearrangement joins TRBV18 to TRBJ1-5, with TRBD1 matching 7 bases. The junction had 6 bases not matched to a gene; V was cut back by 6 bases and J by 4 bases. Per germline, CDR1 KGHSH and CDR2 LQKENI. CDR3 length equals 14 residues. The CDR3 nucleotides read TGTGCCAGCTCGCCAGACAGGGTTAATCAGCCCCAGCATTTT. Translated: CASSPDRVNQPQHF.

This clone was detected only a few times. This rearrangement joins TRBV4-3 to TRBJ2-3, with a possible D match to TRBD2 (5 bases). Germline assignment: CDR1 LGHNA and CDR2 YSLEER. V was clipped by 2 bases and J by 4 bases, with 19 bases between them. The CDR3 is 17 residues long. The CDR3 loop reads CASSQSSQPSEADTQYF. CDR3 sequence (DNA): TGCGCCAGCAGCCAATCCTCCCAACCATCGGAGGCAGATACGCAGTATTTT.

The V gene is TRBV5-1, the J gene TRBJ2-7; a possible D gene is TRBD1 (7 bases). Trimming took off 4 bases at V and 3 bases at J, with 26 bases between the two ends. The CDR3 loop spans 18 amino acids. CDR1 and CDR2 from the germline V gene are SGHRS and YFSETQ. The chain's CDR3 is CASSLEGAQGLLLYEQYF. For the CDR3, the DNA is TGCGCCAGCAGCCTGGAGGGGGCTCAGGGTTTACTCCTCTACGAGCAGTACTTC.

This chain uses TRBV10-3 with TRBJ2-5, with D maybe TRBD1 (6 bases). Trimming removed 7 bases at V and 5 bases at J, with 17 bases between. CDR1 is ENHRY and CDR2 is SYGVKD in the germline V gene. The CDR3 covers 14 residues. The CDR3 sequence: CAINEDSLRETQYF. In DNA form, the CDR3 reads TGTGCCATCAACGAGGACAGTCTAAGGGAGACCCAGTACTTC.

The chain employs TRBV27 and TRBJ1-5, with 10 bases lining up with TRBD1. CDR1 is MNHEY, CDR2 SMNVEV, per germline (reference sequence). The CDR3 consists of 13 residues. With 4 bases clipped from V and 15 bases from J, the junction kept 9 bases outside the gene matches. CDR3 DNA sequence: TGTGCCAGCAGTTCCGACCGGGGACAGGGGAGGCATTTT. Translated, it gives CASSSDRGQGRHF.

This rearrangement joins TRBV29-1 to TRBJ1-1; possible D gene TRBD1, 5 bases. The V gene's germline CDR1 is SQVTM and CDR2 ANQGSEA. This CDR3 has 11 residues. DNA of the CDR3: TGCAGTATGGGGGGGAGCACTGAAGCTTTCTTT. It encodes CSMGGSTEAFF. Full variable domain (rest looked up from reference TRBV29-1 and TRBJ1-1): SAVISQKPSRDICQRGTSLTIQCQVDSQVTMMFWYRQQPGQSLTLIATANQGSEATYESGFVIDKFPISRPNLTFSTLTVSNMSPEDSSIYLCSMGGSTEAFFGQGTRLTVV.

The rearrangement joins TRBV15 to TRBJ2-7; 7 bases agree with TRBD1. The V gene end was trimmed by 0 bases and the J gene end by 3 bases; junction bases not matched to a gene: 8. This CDR3 region has 16 residues. From germline, CDR1 is LNHNV and CDR2 YYDKDF (reference sequence). The CDR3 DNA reads TGTGCCACCAGCAGAGATCAGGGGGATTTAGGCTACGAGCAGTACTTC. It yields the protein CATSRDQGDLGYEQYF.